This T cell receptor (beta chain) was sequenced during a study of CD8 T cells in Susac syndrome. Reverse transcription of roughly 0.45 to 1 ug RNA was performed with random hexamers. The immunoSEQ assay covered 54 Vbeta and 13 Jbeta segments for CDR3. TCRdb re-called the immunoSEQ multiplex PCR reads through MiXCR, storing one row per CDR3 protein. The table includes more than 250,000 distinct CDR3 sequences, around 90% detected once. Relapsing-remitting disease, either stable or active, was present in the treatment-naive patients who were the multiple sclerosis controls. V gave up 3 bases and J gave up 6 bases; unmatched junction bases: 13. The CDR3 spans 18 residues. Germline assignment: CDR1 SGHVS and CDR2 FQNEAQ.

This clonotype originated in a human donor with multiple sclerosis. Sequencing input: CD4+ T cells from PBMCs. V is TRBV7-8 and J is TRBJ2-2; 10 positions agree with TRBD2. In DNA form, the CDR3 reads TGTGCCAGCAGCTTCTCACGTATTAGCGGGAGGTCTCCCGGGGAGCTGTTTTTT. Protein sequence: CASSFSRISGRSPGELFF.